This is a list of T cell receptor beta chains from one sample in a study of blood T cell repertoires in COVID-19. Generated by immunoSEQ multiplex PCR, the TCRdb table keeps only in-frame clones and is missing some. The sample yields a few hundred thousand clones, 87% seen once. Sequences were obtained from peripheral blood. Receptors were obtained from a woman between 50 and 59 years old who had recovered from COVID-19. Both conserved end residues are part of each CDR3. The D gene is left open where the match is weak. Only part of the rows carry a size: once, few, many, or a class if the clone is expanded.

j_call v_call clone_size d_call cdr3_length cdr3_nt cdr3_aa
TRBJ1-2 TRBV3-1/TRBV3-2 once - 13 TGTGCCAGCAGCCTTGGACAGAACTATGGCTACACCTTC CASSLGQNYGYTF
TRBJ2-5 TRBV10-3 - - 13 TGTGCCATCAGGGATCGCCAGGGAGAGACCCAGTACTTC CAIRDRQGETQYF
TRBJ1-5 TRBV28 - TRBD1 17 TGTGCCAGCAGTTTATTATTCGGGACAGGGGACAATCAGCCCCAGCATTTT CASSLLFGTGDNQPQHF
TRBJ1-4 TRBV4-2 - TRBD1 14 TGTGCCAGCAGCCCAGGGGGCGGTAATGAAAAACTGTTTTTT CASSPGGGNEKLFF
TRBJ1-1 TRBV10-3 - - 14 TGTGCCATCACCAGAGACACCGGCCGCACTGAAGCTTTCTTT CAITRDTGRTEAFF
TRBJ2-7 TRBV6-2/TRBV6-3 - TRBD1 15 TGTGCCAGCAGTGCAAGGGGGCGCGTGTCCTACGAGCAGTACTTC CASSARGRVSYEQYF
TRBJ2-1 TRBV19 - - 11 TGTGCCAGTAGTTCATACAATGAGCAGTTCTTC CASSSYNEQFF
TRBJ2-1 TRBV30 - - 14 TGTGCCTGGAGCCATGGTGGGGGGGGCGGTCGGCAGTTCTTC CAWSHGGGGGRQFF
TRBJ2-2 TRBV7-8 once TRBD2 17 TGTGCCAGCAGCTTAGGGACTAGCGGAGCGAACACCGGGGAGCTGTTTTTT CASSLGTSGANTGELFF
TRBJ1-2 TRBV4-1 - TRBD1 16 TGCGCCAGCAGCCAATATCAGGGGGCCGCTAACTATGGCTACACCTTC CASSQYQGAANYGYTF
TRBJ2-5 TRBV5-1 - TRBD2 15 TGCGCCAGCAGCCCCGGGACTAGCGGGGAAGAGACCCAGTACTTC CASSPGTSGEETQYF
TRBJ2-3 TRBV4-3 - - 16 TGCGCCAGCAGCCAAGGGACTGAATCTAGCACAGATACGCAGTATTTT CASSQGTESSTDTQYF
TRBJ2-7 TRBV4-1 - TRBD2 17 TGCGCCAGCAGCCAAGAAATAGGACTAGCGGAATTTTACGAGCAGTACTTC CASSQEIGLAEFYEQYF
TRBJ1-2 TRBV27 few - 14 TGTGCCAGCAGTTCGGGTCTAGGGGTCGTTGGCTACACCTTC CASSSGLGVVGYTF
TRBJ1-4 TRBV7-9 - - 16 TGTGCCAGCAGCCCCGGGTCGCCAGGCGCGGGGGAAAAACTGTTTTTT CASSPGSPGAGEKLFF
TRBJ2-1 TRBV5-8 - - 14 TGTGCCAGCAGCCCTCCCCCGCAGGGCCATGAGCAGTTCTTC CASSPPPQGHEQFF
TRBJ1-6 TRBV7-8 - - 16 TGTGCCAGCAGCACACAGAGACCCTCCTATAATTCACCCCTCCACTTT CASSTQRPSYNSPLHF